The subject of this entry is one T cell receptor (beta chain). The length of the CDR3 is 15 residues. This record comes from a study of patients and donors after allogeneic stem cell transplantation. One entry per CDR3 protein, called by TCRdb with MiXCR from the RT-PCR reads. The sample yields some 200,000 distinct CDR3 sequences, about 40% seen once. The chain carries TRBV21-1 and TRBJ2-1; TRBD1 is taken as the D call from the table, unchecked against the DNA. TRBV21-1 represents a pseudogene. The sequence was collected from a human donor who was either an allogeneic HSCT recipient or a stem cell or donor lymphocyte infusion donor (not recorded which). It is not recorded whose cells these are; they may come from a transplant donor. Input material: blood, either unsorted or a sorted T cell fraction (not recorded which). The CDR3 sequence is CASSAEAPDHNEQFF. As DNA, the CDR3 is TGTGCCAGCAGCGCCGAGGCCCCCGACCACAATGAGCAGTTCTTC.